This T cell receptor beta chain was documented in a study of shared clonotypes between healthy human individuals. General observations from the study: Clonotypes shared by all four sorted-subset donors had higher generation probabilities than non-shared clonotypes.

Every subset had its genomic DNA shared out evenly among several immunoSEQ plates. Per the original data handling: ImmunoSEQ supplied junction-only sequences lacking quality scores, so filtering was different. TCRdb keeps only in-frame clones here, not all; method: immunoSEQ multiplex PCR. V, J and clone size are those of that table, while D and trimming were read from the DNA. The repertoire has over a million clones, approximately 78% of them found once; the top ten carry 0.55% to 0.7%. CDR1 is SGDLS and CDR2 is YYNGEE in the germline V gene. With 4 bases removed from V and 2 bases from J, the gap between germline ends came to 8 bases. This CDR3 is 13 amino acids long. Details on this clone: Its antigen is unidentified.

The source material was memory CD4+ T cells from PBMCs. Subset: CD45RA-negative fraction. The sequence was collected from a man younger than 35 in good health. Some clones in this sample may be carry-over from other donors' samples. The J gene is TRBJ2-3, the V gene TRBV9, with D unresolved. CDR3 coding DNA: TGTGCCAGCAGCACGCGATTCACAGATACGCAGTATTTT. Amino acid sequence: CASSTRFTDTQYF.